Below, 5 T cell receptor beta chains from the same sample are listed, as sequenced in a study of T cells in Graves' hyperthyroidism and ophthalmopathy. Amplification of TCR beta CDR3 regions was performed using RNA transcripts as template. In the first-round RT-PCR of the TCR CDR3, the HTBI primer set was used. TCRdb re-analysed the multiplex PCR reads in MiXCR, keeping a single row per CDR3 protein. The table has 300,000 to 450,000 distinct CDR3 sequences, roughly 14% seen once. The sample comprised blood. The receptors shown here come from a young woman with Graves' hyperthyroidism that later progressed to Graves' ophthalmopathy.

CDR3 amino acids: CASSPTKRLRDRGFFGANVLTF. The CDR3 nucleotides read TGTGCCAGCAGCCCAACAAAAAGGCTCCGGGACAGGGGTTTTTTCGGGGCCAACGTCCTGACTTTC. The V gene is TRBV14, the J gene TRBJ2-6; 10 nucleotides match TRBD1. Trimming removed 4 bases from V and 4 bases from J; junction bases left unmatched: 22. This CDR3 comprises 22 residues. The germline V gene encodes CDR1 SGHDN and CDR2 FVKESK. Supplemented by reference TRBV14 and TRBJ2-6, the full variable domain reads EAGVTQFPSHSVIEKGQTVTLRCDPISGHDNLYWYRRVMGKEIKFLLHFVKESKQDESGMPNNRFLAERTGGTYSTLKVQPAELEDSGVYFCASSPTKRLRDRGFFGANVLTFGAGSRLTVL.

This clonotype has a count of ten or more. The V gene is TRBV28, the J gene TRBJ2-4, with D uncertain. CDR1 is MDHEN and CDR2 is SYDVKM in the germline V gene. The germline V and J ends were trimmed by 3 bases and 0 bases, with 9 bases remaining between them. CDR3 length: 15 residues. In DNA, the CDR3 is TGTGCCAGCAGTTTGACGCTTCTAGCCAAAAACATTCAGTACTTC. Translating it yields CASSLTLLAKNIQYF.

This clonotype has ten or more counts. Here the CDR3 DNA reads TGTGCCAGCAGTCCTACCCACAGGATACCTCCCTCCTACGAGCAGTACTTC. Translating it yields CASSPTHRIPPSYEQYF. The gene calls are TRBV27 and TRBJ2-7, with a possible D match to TRBD1 (5 bases). The V and J ends lost 5 bases and 0 bases respectively, with 20 bases between them. The CDR3 has 17 amino acids. Germline CDR1 MNHEY, CDR2 SMNVEV (reference sequence).

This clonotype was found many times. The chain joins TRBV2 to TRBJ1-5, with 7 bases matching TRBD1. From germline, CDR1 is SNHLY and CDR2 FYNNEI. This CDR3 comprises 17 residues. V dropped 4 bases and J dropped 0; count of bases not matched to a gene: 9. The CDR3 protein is CASSGVGQPYSNQPQHF. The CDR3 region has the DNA TGTGCCAGCAGTGGAGTGGGACAGCCCTATAGCAATCAGCCCCAGCATTTT.

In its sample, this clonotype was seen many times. The CDR3 coding sequence is TGTGCCAGCAGCCAAGATCCCCTGGTGCCGGGGAACTACAATGAGCAGTTCTTC. As protein: CASSQDPLVPGNYNEQFF. This rearrangement joins TRBV3-1 to TRBJ2-1, with a weak D call TRBD2 (5 bases). Germline V gene lookup returns CDR1 LGHDT and CDR2 YNNKEL (reference sequence). V dropped 0 bases and J dropped 3 bases, with 18 bases sitting between them. CDR3 size: 18 residues.